One and the same sample provided the 32 T cell receptor beta chains below, sequenced in a study of shared clonotypes between healthy human individuals (dated by TCRdb to about 2020). Receptor libraries were prepared by the immunoSEQ multiplex PCR assay. In TCRdb, the immuneACCESS table is reduced to in-frame sequences with V and J assigned. These tables do not hold every clone; where another copy was compared, an unresolved V gene accounts for under half, and the others remain unexplained. Counted in this sample were 2 million to 2.5 million clones; 80% to 95% of them appeared once. The ten most abundant clones make up about 0.41% of the sample. Sequenced: naive CD4+ T cells from PBMCs. Read against the paper, the sample's cell subset or site label means: CD45RA+ positively selected. These receptors all stem from a man aged 18-30 years in good health. Some clones in this sample may be carry-over from other donors' samples.

The chain carries TRBV28 and TRBJ1-1, with 9 bases fitting TRBD1. This CDR3 contains 16 residues. Germline V gene lookup returns CDR1 MDHEN and CDR2 SYDVKM. With V trimmed by 6 bases and J by 3 bases, 11 bases remained unmatched. CDR3 sequence: CASSTNHRGRYTEAFF. CDR3 bases: TGTGCCAGCAGCACAAATCACAGGGGGCGATACACTGAAGCTTTCTTT.

CDR3 DNA: TGCGCCAGCACCTCCCTGACTAGTTCTGCCCTAGGCGAGCAGTACTTC. Translating gives CASTSLTSSALGEQYF. This chain connects TRBV5-1 to TRBJ2-7; tentatively, D is TRBD2 (6 bases). This CDR3 comprises 16 residues. The germline CDR1 and CDR2 sequences are SGHRS and YFSETQ. V was cut by 6 bases and J by 6 bases, with 25 bases left in between.

The rearrangement joins TRBV27 to TRBJ2-2, with D unclear. The V end lost 4 bases, the J end lost 1 base, and 10 bases lay between the germline ends. The germline gives CDR1 MNHEY, CDR2 SMNVEV (reference sequence). The CDR3 covers 15 residues. The CDR3 DNA sequence: TGTGCCAGCAGTTCCCCCCCGGGGAACACCGGGGAGCTGTTTTTT. It is translated as CASSSPPGNTGELFF.

The chain recombines TRBV7-6 with TRBJ1-1; 7 bases match TRBD1. J lost 1 base, V lost 2 bases, and 7 bases had no gene match. The CDR3 is made up of 16 amino acids. In germline, CDR1 is SGHVS, CDR2 FNYEAQ. CDR3: CASSLRGRVENTEAFF. The CDR3 nucleotides are TGTGCCAGCAGCTTAAGGGGGCGCGTAGAGAACACTGAAGCTTTCTTT.

The chain combines TRBV11-2 with TRBJ2-3; perhaps TRBD1 as D (6 bases). CDR1 and CDR2 from the germline V gene are SGHAT and FQNNGV. The CDR3 length is 15 residues. V dropped 1 base and J dropped 2 bases, with 10 bases sitting between them. CDR3 in DNA: TGTGCCAGCAGCTTAGGCAGGGGTTACACAGATACGCAGTATTTT. Protein product: CASSLGRGYTDTQYF.

The rearrangement joins TRBV10-1 to TRBJ2-1; D uncertain. In germline, CDR1 is WNHNN, CDR2 SYGVQD (reference sequence). Trimming removed 2 bases from V and 2 bases from J, with 13 bases in between. This CDR3 is 16 amino acids long. The CDR3 nucleotides read TGCGCCAGCAGTGAGCTCGTCAGCGCGCCCTACAATGAGCAGTTCTTC. Protein product: CASSELVSAPYNEQFF.

The gene calls are TRBV25-1 and TRBJ1-3; D unresolved. The CDR3 length is 13 residues. The germline V gene has CDR1 MGHDK and CDR2 SYGVNS. V lost 6 bases, J lost 0 bases, and 6 bases lay in between. This chain's CDR3 is CASRINSGNTIYF. In DNA form, the CDR3 reads TGTGCCAGCAGAATAAACTCTGGAAACACCATATATTTT.

CDR3 sequence: CSVGWNSGNTIYF. Written as DNA, the CDR3 is TGCAGCGTTGGATGGAACTCTGGAAACACCATATATTTT. The chain recombines TRBV29-1 with TRBJ1-3; D remains ambiguous. V was trimmed by 4 bases and J by 0 bases, leaving 7 bases between them. The CDR3 extends over 13 amino acids. Germline CDR1 is SQVTM and CDR2 is ANQGSEA.

This chain joins TRBV5-1 and TRBJ2-1, with a possible D match to TRBD2 (5 bases). The V gene's germline CDR1 is SGHRS and CDR2 YFSETQ. This CDR3 is built from 13 residues. Between the trimmed V and J ends, which lost 4 bases and 6 bases, there was a span of 11 bases. The CDR3 DNA reads as TGCGCCAGCAGCCCCTCCCGGGGCAATGAGCAGTTCTTC. It codes for CASSPSRGNEQFF.

The gene calls are TRBV6-1 and TRBJ1-5, with a tentative D call TRBD1 (6 bases). Germline V CDR1 and CDR2: MNHNS, SASEGT. V was trimmed by 8 bases and J by 4 bases, leaving 18 bases between them. The CDR3 loop spans 15 amino acids. In DNA form, the CDR3 reads TGTGCCAGCGCCGAGACAGGTACACGAAATCAGCCCCAGCATTTT. It specifies CASAETGTRNQPQHF.

Turning to this clone: The sample carries other DNA sequences with the same CDR3. The V and J genes are TRBV28 and TRBJ2-7; 11 bases align to TRBD1. CDR1 and CDR2 (germline): MDHEN, SYDVKM. Trimming cost V 4 bases and J 3 bases; bases outside gene matches: 5. This CDR3 is 15 amino acids long. This chain's CDR3 is CASSSPGQGGYEQYF. CDR3 nucleotide sequence: TGTGCCAGCAGTTCTCCGGGACAGGGGGGCTACGAGCAGTACTTC. Together with reference TRBV28 and TRBJ2-7, the CDR3 gives the full variable domain: DVKVTQSSRYLVKRTGEKVFLECVQDMDHENMFWYRQDPGLGLRLIYFSYDVKMKEKGDIPEGYSVSREKKERFSLILESASTNQTSMYLCASSSPGQGGYEQYFGPGTRLTVT.

The chain couples TRBV10-3 to TRBJ2-3, with 10 bases identical to TRBD2. J gave up 3 bases and V 0 bases, and 3 bases lay outside the gene matches. This CDR3 is 16 amino acids long. CDR1 and CDR2 (germline): ENHRY, SYGVKD. The CDR3 loop reads CAISESASGSTDTQYF. CDR3 sequence (DNA): TGTGCCATCAGTGAGTCCGCTAGCGGGAGTACAGATACGCAGTATTTT.

This chain joins TRBV10-3 and TRBJ2-2; D ambiguous. Germline-derived CDR1 and CDR2 are ENHRY and SYGVKD. This CDR3 is 14 amino acids long. The V gene lost 0 bases and the J gene lost 2 bases, with 4 bases spanning the gap. The chain's CDR3 is CAISESSNTGELFF. For the CDR3, the DNA is TGTGCCATCAGTGAGTCGTCCAACACCGGGGAGCTGTTTTTT.

V is TRBV6-6 and J is TRBJ1-4; 11 nucleotides line up with TRBD1. This CDR3 has 12 residues. The germline V gene encodes CDR1 MNHNY and CDR2 SVGAGI (reference sequence). Trimming cost V 6 bases and J 10 bases; bases outside gene matches: 1. In nucleotides, the CDR3 is TGTGCCAGCAGGGGGACAGGGGGAAAACTGTTTTTT. The encoded protein is CASRGTGGKLFF.

V usage is TRBV5-1 and J usage is TRBJ2-1; 12 bases are shared with TRBD1. CDR3 length: 15 amino acids. The V gene's germline CDR1 is SGHRS and CDR2 YFSETQ. J was trimmed by 9 bases and V by 5 bases; bases with no gene match: 9. The CDR3 region has the DNA TGCGCCAGCAGAGCCGGGACAGGGGGCGAGGGTGAGCAGTTCTTC. It specifies CASRAGTGGEGEQFF. Combining the CDR3 with reference TRBV5-1 and TRBJ2-1 gives the whole variable domain KAGVTQTPRYLIKTRGQQVTLSCSPISGHRSVSWYQQTPGQGLQFLFEYFSETQRNKGNFPGRFSGRQFSNSRSEMNVSTLELGDSALYLCASRAGTGGEGEQFFGPGTRLTVL.

The chain uses TRBV5-6 and TRBJ1-2; a possible D gene is TRBD1 (5 bases). The CDR3 extends over 13 amino acids. The V and J ends lost 6 bases and 8 bases respectively, with 17 bases between them. Germline V gene lookup returns CDR1 SGHDT and CDR2 YYEEEE. CDR3 sequence: CASTLTRGGGYTF. In nucleotides, the CDR3 is TGTGCCAGCACCCTGACCCGGGGGGGAGGCTACACCTTC.

The V and J genes are TRBV9 and TRBJ2-1; the match to TRBD1 covers 7 bases. This CDR3 is 15 amino acids long. Unmatched junction bases numbered 4, after V lost 0 bases and J lost 4 bases. Germline V CDR1 and CDR2: SGDLS, YYNGEE. The chain's CDR3 is CASSVDRGDYNEQFF. CDR3 DNA sequence: TGTGCCAGCAGCGTAGACAGGGGCGATTACAATGAGCAGTTCTTC.

The chain combines TRBV19 with TRBJ2-7; D gene unclear. This CDR3 contains 16 residues. Germline CDR1 and CDR2: LNHDA and SQIVND (reference sequence). The V end lost 3 bases, the J end lost 1 base, and 16 bases lay between the germline ends. The CDR3 here is CASSMGPAALSYEQYF. The CDR3 nucleotides are TGTGCCAGTAGTATGGGTCCTGCAGCTCTTTCCTACGAGCAGTACTTC.

The chain links TRBV5-1 to TRBJ2-5; D is uncertain. CDR3 size: 16 residues. V lost 0 bases, J lost 1 base, and 13 bases lay in between. Germline CDR1 is SGHRS and CDR2 is YFSETQ. CDR3 in DNA: TGCGCCAGCAGCTTGGGTTCATGGGCCCTCCAAGAGACCCAGTACTTC. It yields the protein CASSLGSWALQETQYF. Complete variable domain (other parts from reference TRBV5-1 and TRBJ2-5): KAGVTQTPRYLIKTRGQQVTLSCSPISGHRSVSWYQQTPGQGLQFLFEYFSETQRNKGNFPGRFSGRQFSNSRSEMNVSTLELGDSALYLCASSLGSWALQETQYFGPGTRLLVL.

The rearrangement joins TRBV10-2 to TRBJ2-7; TRBD2 might be the D (6 bases). The CDR3 has 14 amino acids. The germline CDR1 and CDR2 sequences are WSHSY and SAAADI. With 6 bases removed from V and 4 bases from J, the gap between germline ends came to 16 bases. CDR3 DNA: TGCGCCAGCAGGGGGGGAGGTAGCGCATACGAGCAGTACTTC. This sequence encodes CASRGGGSAYEQYF.

On this clone: Additional DNA sequences in this sample encode the identical CDR3. This chain joins TRBV20-1 and TRBJ2-3, with D possibly being TRBD2 (5 bases). CDR3 size: 11 residues. Germline CDR1 is DFQATT and CDR2 is SNEGSKA (reference sequence). With 6 bases removed from V and 5 bases from J, the gap between germline ends came to 9 bases. The CDR3 sequence is CSAPREDTQYF. The DNA for the CDR3 is TGCAGTGCCCCACGGGAAGATACGCAGTATTTT.

The J gene is TRBJ2-2, the V gene TRBV6-5, with 9 positions matching TRBD1. After removal of 6 bases from V and 7 bases from J, the junction contained 9 bases not matched to a gene. CDR3 size: 15 residues. In germline, CDR1 is MNHEY, CDR2 SVGAGI. The CDR3 sequence: CASSPGTGLLGELFF. The DNA of the CDR3 is TGTGCCAGCAGCCCCGGGACAGGGCTTCTCGGGGAGCTGTTTTTT.

The genes are TRBV30 and TRBJ2-5; D ambiguous. The germline V and J ends were trimmed by 0 bases and 0 bases, with 5 bases remaining between them. The germline V gene encodes CDR1 GTSNPN and CDR2 SVGIG (reference sequence). The CDR3 totals 13 residues. The CDR3 DNA reads as TGTGCCTGGAGTGTAGAATACCAAGAGACCCAGTACTTC. Amino acid sequence: CAWSVEYQETQYF.

V is TRBV5-1 and J is TRBJ2-6; D is uncertain. The germline CDR1 and CDR2 sequences are SGHRS and YFSETQ. With 4 bases removed from V and 0 bases from J, the gap between germline ends came to 11 bases. This CDR3 comprises 16 residues. The CDR3 DNA sequence: TGCGCCAGCAGCCCAACCCCGCCCTCTGGGGCCAACGTCCTGACTTTC. It is translated as CASSPTPPSGANVLTF.

The chain couples TRBV28 to TRBJ2-1; D is unclear. Trimming removed 1 base at V and 8 bases at J, with 3 bases between. The CDR3 consists of 11 residues. The V gene's germline CDR1 is MDHEN and CDR2 SYDVKM. The CDR3 sequence: CASSLFDEQFF. DNA for the CDR3: TGTGCCAGCAGTTTATTCGATGAGCAGTTCTTC.

V usage is TRBV28 and J usage is TRBJ2-1, with 9 bases fitting TRBD2. With 4 bases clipped from V and 1 base from J, the junction kept 5 bases outside the gene matches. Germline loops: CDR1 MDHEN, CDR2 SYDVKM. The CDR3 consists of 16 residues. CDR3 region: CASSSPLAGSYNEQFF. The DNA of the CDR3 is TGTGCCAGCAGTTCCCCGCTAGCGGGATCCTACAATGAGCAGTTCTTC.

The chain carries TRBV28 and TRBJ2-1; D gene ambiguous. Germline CDR1 is MDHEN and CDR2 is SYDVKM. Trimming removed 11 bases from V and 5 bases from J, with 22 bases in between. The CDR3 has 15 residues. CDR3 sequence: CASSVVGPSHNEQFF. The CDR3 bases are TGTGCCTCCTCGGTTGTCGGACCAAGCCACAATGAGCAGTTCTTC.

The rearrangement links TRBV6-1 to TRBJ2-3, with D uncertain. V lost 8 bases to trimming and J lost 0 bases, with 15 bases between them. The CDR3 totals 15 residues. The germline V gene has CDR1 MNHNS and CDR2 SASEGT. The CDR3: CASRVSAESTDTQYF. CDR3 sequence (DNA): TGTGCCAGCCGTGTCTCGGCAGAAAGCACAGATACGCAGTATTTT.

This sequence joins TRBV6-6 and TRBJ2-7, with TRBD2 as a possible D gene (5 bases). CDR3 length: 15 residues. CDR1 and CDR2 from the germline V gene are MNHNY and SVGAGI (reference sequence). V was pared by 4 bases and J by 2 bases, with 15 bases between. The CDR3: CASSSPASRPYEQYF. In DNA form, the CDR3 reads TGTGCCAGCAGTTCCCCGGCTAGCCGTCCCTACGAGCAGTACTTC.

The rearrangement links TRBV12-2 to TRBJ1-1. TRBV12-2 is classified as a pseudogene. The CDR3 loop spans 14 amino acids. Here the CDR3 reads CAPQVPGPDTEAFF. In nucleotides, the CDR3 is TGTGCCCCACAAGTTCCGGGGCCGGACACTGAAGCTTTCTTT.

Details on this clone: Other DNA sequences in the same sample also yield this CDR3. V is TRBV29-1 and J is TRBJ2-3, with D uncertain. Between the trimmed V and J ends, which lost 6 bases and 0 bases, there was a span of 7 bases. The CDR3 is made up of 12 amino acids. CDR1 and CDR2 from the germline V gene are SQVTM and ANQGSEA. DNA of the CDR3: TGCAGCGTGGGCTCTAGCACAGATACGCAGTATTTT. Its translation: CSVGSSTDTQYF.

The chain joins TRBV7-9 to TRBJ2-2; D not resolved. The V gene lost 4 bases and the J gene lost 8 bases, with 8 bases spanning the gap. CDR1 SEHNR and CDR2 FQNEAQ come from the germline V gene (reference sequence). This CDR3 is 12 amino acids long. The CDR3 protein is CASSYRRGELFF. The DNA of the CDR3 is TGTGCCAGCAGCTACCGCAGGGGGGAGCTGTTTTTT.